Below, 32 T cell receptor beta chains from the same sample are listed, as sequenced in a study of cytomegalovirus exposure and HLA in healthy donors. 60 Vbeta and 13 Jbeta primers were used in PCR. Only in-frame clones appear in the TCRdb table, and some are missing; sequencing was by immunoSEQ multiplex PCR. The sample yields roughly 96,000 clones, 60% to 75% seen once. The sequencing input was PBMCs. Receptors originate from a woman in her 70s in good health and CMV-seropositive.

The chain uses TRBV19 and TRBJ1-5; no clear D. Germline CDR1 and CDR2: LNHDA and SQIVND (reference sequence). The V gene lost 9 bases and the J gene lost 3 bases, with 12 bases spanning the gap. The CDR3 is made up of 13 amino acids. CDR3 DNA: TGTGCCAGCCAGGATTCTTTCAATCAGCCCCAGCATTTT. As protein: CASQDSFNQPQHF.

The V gene is TRBV5-1, the J gene TRBJ1-1; no definite D call. The germline CDR1 and CDR2 sequences are SGHRS and YFSETQ. The CDR3 is made up of 16 amino acids. V lost 5 bases and J lost 2, with 19 bases in between. CDR3 nucleotides: TGCGCCAGCAGGCCGAGGCCAGGAGCGGGTAACACTGAAGCTTTCTTT. Translating gives CASRPRPGAGNTEAFF.

This rearrangement joins TRBV7-8 to TRBJ2-7; D may be TRBD1 (6 bases). V lost 8 bases, J lost 0 bases, and 11 bases lay in between. Per the germline V gene, CDR1 is SGHVS and CDR2 is FQNEAQ. The CDR3 covers 13 residues. CDR3 region: CASGRQDSYEQYF. In DNA, the CDR3 is TGTGCCAGCGGAAGACAGGACTCCTACGAGCAGTACTTC. Filled out from reference TRBV7-8 and TRBJ2-7, the complete variable domain reads GAGVSQSPRYKVAKRGQDVALRCDPISGHVSLFWYQQALGQGPEFLTYFQNEAQLDKSGLPSDRFFAERPEGSVSTLKIQRTQQEDSAVYLCASGRQDSYEQYFGPGTRLTVT.

The chain uses TRBV27 and TRBJ2-5; D perhaps matches TRBD1 (5 bases). The V and J ends lost 2 bases and 2 bases respectively, with 15 bases between them. This CDR3 has 16 amino acids. Per germline, CDR1 MNHEY and CDR2 SMNVEV (reference sequence). The CDR3 coding sequence is TGTGCCAGCAGTTTAAGGGCAGGGTGGGGACAAGAGACCCAGTACTTC. It codes for CASSLRAGWGQETQYF.

The count of this clone is one. The V call is TRBV2, the J call TRBJ1-4; TRBD1 is a possible D gene (5 bases). CDR3 length: 12 amino acids. Germline values: CDR1 SNHLY, CDR2 FYNNEI. V lost 6 bases, J lost 5 bases, and 7 bases lay in between. CDR3 sequence reads: CASRQANEKLFF. The CDR3 DNA is TGTGCCAGCAGACAGGCAAATGAAAAACTGTTTTTT.

In this sample, this clone turned up a few times. The chain joins TRBV18 to TRBJ1-5; D is undetermined. The CDR3 loop spans 13 amino acids. Trimming shortened V by 2 bases and J by 5 bases, and 7 bases separated the two germline ends. The germline V gene has CDR1 KGHSH and CDR2 LQKENI. The CDR3 bases are TGTGCCAGCTCACCAAACGGTCATCAGCCCCAGCATTTT. This codes for CASSPNGHQPQHF.

In the case of this clone: At one end, the junction sequence differs from germline, possibly due to a read error. This chain connects TRBV7-9 to TRBJ2-2; 7 bases are shared with TRBD1. Germline CDR1 reads SEHNR; CDR2 reads FQNEAQ (reference sequence). CDR3 length: 16 amino acids. CDR3: CSSSYRDRGWTGELFF. The CDR3 region has the DNA TGTTCCAGCAGCTACCGGGACAGAGGTTGGACCGGGGAGCTGTTTTTT.

This chain connects TRBV2 to TRBJ2-3, with TRBD2 as a possible D gene (6 bases). Germline assignment: CDR1 SNHLY and CDR2 FYNNEI. The V end was cut by 6 bases, the J end by 2 bases, with 15 bases between. The CDR3 spans 15 residues. The CDR3 sequence: CASRQPGLDTDTQYF. CDR3 sequence (DNA): TGTGCCAGCAGGCAACCGGGACTCGACACAGATACGCAGTATTTT.

The table lists this clone with a few counts. The V gene is TRBV19, the J gene TRBJ2-7, with D uncertain. There are 13 residues in the CDR3. V lost 4 bases to trimming and J lost 2 bases, with 9 bases between them. Germline CDR1 and CDR2: LNHDA and SQIVND (reference sequence). The CDR3 bases are TGTGCCAGTAGTAGTACTTTTGCCTACGAGCAGTACTTC. Protein: CASSSTFAYEQYF.

The rearrangement links TRBV6-5 to TRBJ2-7; D not resolved. V lost 10 bases, J lost 3 bases, and 10 bases lay in between. The CDR3 consists of 11 residues. Germline CDR1 and CDR2: MNHEY and SVGAGI. The CDR3 DNA reads as TGTGCCACACGATTCAGCTACGAGCAGTACTTC. Translating gives CATRFSYEQYF.

The J gene is TRBJ2-5, the V gene TRBV5-1, with 9 bases matching TRBD1. Germline values: CDR1 SGHRS, CDR2 YFSETQ. V dropped 1 base and J dropped 4; count of bases not matched to a gene: 11. The CDR3 is 17 amino acids. In nucleotides, the CDR3 is TGCGCCAGCAGCTTGTTGGGACAGGGTGGTGCGGGAGAGACCCAGTACTTC. Its protein product is CASSLLGQGGAGETQYF. Combining the CDR3 with reference TRBV5-1 and TRBJ2-5 gives the whole variable domain KAGVTQTPRYLIKTRGQQVTLSCSPISGHRSVSWYQQTPGQGLQFLFEYFSETQRNKGNFPGRFSGRQFSNSRSEMNVSTLELGDSALYLCASSLLGQGGAGETQYFGPGTRLLVL.

The chain links TRBV2 to TRBJ2-7; possibly TRBD1 for D (6 bases). V shed 1 base and J shed 4 bases, with 17 bases lying between them. Germline CDR1 and CDR2: SNHLY and FYNNEI. The CDR3 covers 16 residues. CDR3 in amino acids: CASSEDSGEIGYEQYF. Written as DNA, the CDR3 is TGTGCCAGCAGTGAAGACTCAGGGGAGATCGGGTACGAGCAGTACTTC.

The chain couples TRBV6-1 to TRBJ2-5; 9 positions agree with TRBD1. V dropped 8 bases and J dropped 4; count of bases not matched to a gene: 11. The CDR3 covers 15 residues. Germline lookup yields CDR1 MNHNS and CDR2 SASEGT. The DNA for the CDR3 is TGTGCCAGCGGTCTAGGGACAGGGCAGGGAGAGACCCAGTACTTC. Protein: CASGLGTGQGETQYF.

This clone was counted a single time. The chain couples TRBV7-6 to TRBJ2-5; possibly TRBD1 for D (6 bases). Trimming left V 5 bases short and J 6 bases short, with 16 bases between. CDR1 and CDR2 (germline): SGHVS, FNYEAQ. The CDR3 contains 14 residues. In nucleotides, the CDR3 is TGTGCCAGCAGCCCGTCAGGGGTAGACAAGACCCAGTACTTC. This translates into CASSPSGVDKTQYF.

V usage is TRBV4-1 and J usage is TRBJ2-2; TRBD1 matches 10 bases. Germline V gene data show CDR1 as MGHRA and CDR2 as YSYEKL. V shed 3 bases and J 4 bases; nucleotides not matched to a gene: 8. The CDR3 length is 17 residues. The CDR3 loop is CASSHHDRGLVTGELFF. The CDR3 nucleotides read TGCGCCAGCAGCCACCACGACAGGGGGCTTGTCACCGGGGAGCTGTTTTTT.

The genes are TRBV6-1 and TRBJ2-6; 9 positions match TRBD1. Losses at the gene ends were 2 bases for V and 0 bases for J; bases not matched to a gene: 8. Germline V gives CDR1 MNHNS, CDR2 SASEGT. The CDR3 covers 19 residues. CDR3 loop: CASSEFPGQGRSGANVLTF. In nucleotides, the CDR3 is TGTGCCAGCAGTGAATTCCCGGGACAGGGACGCTCTGGGGCCAACGTCCTGACTTTC.

This chain joins TRBV6-1 and TRBJ2-3; TRBD2 is a possible D gene (5 bases). This CDR3 contains 15 residues. Germline CDR1 is MNHNS and CDR2 is SASEGT. V was pared by 6 bases and J by 4 bases, with 17 bases between. Here the CDR3 reads CASRYRDMDADTQYF. In DNA form, the CDR3 reads TGTGCCAGCAGATACCGGGATATGGACGCAGATACGCAGTATTTT.

V and J are TRBV7-9 and TRBJ2-3, with 9 bases aligning to TRBD2. Germline loops: CDR1 SEHNR, CDR2 FQNEAQ (reference sequence). The junction had 9 bases not matched to a gene; V was cut back by 7 bases and J by 4 bases. The CDR3 runs to 15 residues. The CDR3 loop reads CASIRRLAGPDTQYF. DNA of the CDR3: TGTGCCAGCATCAGGAGGCTAGCGGGACCAGATACGCAGTATTTT.

V is TRBV6-4 and J is TRBJ2-6; TRBD1 agrees at 8 bases. Trimming removed 4 bases from V and 4 bases from J; junction bases left unmatched: 6. This CDR3 contains 16 residues. The germline gives CDR1 MRHNA, CDR2 SNTAGT. The CDR3 DNA is TGTGCCAGCAGTGGGGGACAGGCTGCAGGGGCCAACGTCCTGACTTTC. Protein sequence: CASSGGQAAGANVLTF.

The CDR3 DNA reads as TGTGCCAGCAGTTTAGTCAGGGGGCGAGGGGAGCAGTACTTC. Translated, it gives CASSLVRGRGEQYF. This chain connects TRBV28 to TRBJ2-7; 8 bases align to TRBD1. Germline V CDR1 and CDR2: MDHEN, SYDVKM. The V segment lost 2 bases and the J segment 7 bases; nucleotides outside the gene matches: 7. CDR3 length: 14 residues.

The chain recombines TRBV2 with TRBJ1-3; no clear D gene. CDR1 and CDR2 from the germline V gene are SNHLY and FYNNEI. The CDR3 runs to 15 residues. The V gene lost 6 bases and the J gene lost 2 bases, with 14 bases spanning the gap. The CDR3 is CASRARVDAGNTIYF. The CDR3 nucleotides read TGTGCCAGCAGGGCCCGTGTTGATGCTGGAAACACCATATATTTT.

This chain connects TRBV19 to TRBJ1-4; no firm D call. Germline CDR1 LNHDA, CDR2 SQIVND (reference sequence). The CDR3 length is 16 residues. The V end lost 3 bases, the J end lost 8 bases, and 19 bases lay between the germline ends. CDR3 loop: CASSMFGAGGAEKLFF. The CDR3 DNA follows: TGTGCCAGTAGTATGTTTGGCGCAGGAGGAGCAGAAAAACTGTTTTTT.

A single count supports this clone. This rearrangement joins TRBV7-3 to TRBJ2-3; a possible D gene is TRBD1 (6 bases). The CDR3 runs 16 residues. Germline V lookup: CDR1 SGHTA, CDR2 FQGTGA. Trimming cost V 5 bases and J 4 bases, with 19 bases left between them. The CDR3 sequence is CASSLYTGFDPDTQYF. CDR3 sequence (DNA): TGTGCCAGCAGCCTATATACAGGGTTCGATCCAGATACGCAGTATTTT.

The CDR3 DNA sequence: TGTGCCATCAGGGCGACAGGGACATCCTACGAGCAGTACTTC. Amino acids: CAIRATGTSYEQYF. The rearrangement uses TRBV10-3 and TRBJ2-7, with 7 positions matching TRBD1. This CDR3 comprises 14 residues. Germline V gene sequence: CDR1 ENHRY, CDR2 SYGVKD. The V and J ends lost 6 bases and 1 base, in that order; junction bases with no gene match: 6.

This rearrangement joins TRBV10-3 to TRBJ1-4, with D possibly matching TRBD1 (5 bases). The CDR3 consists of 16 residues. V gave up 4 bases and J gave up 8 bases, with 20 bases separating them. CDR1 ENHRY and CDR2 SYGVKD come from the germline V gene. The DNA for the CDR3 is TGTGCCATCAGTGGGTCTGGGACTATCCTCAAAGAAAAACTGTTTTTT. Its translation: CAISGSGTILKEKLFF.

The chain links TRBV6-1 to TRBJ1-4, with D possibly matching TRBD1 (5 bases). There are 14 residues in the CDR3. Between the trimmed V and J ends, which lost 8 bases and 4 bases, there was a span of 14 bases. CDR1 and CDR2 (germline): MNHNS, SASEGT. CDR3 loop: CASRLGQGNEKLFF. CDR3 coding DNA: TGTGCCAGCCGGTTGGGTCAGGGTAATGAAAAACTGTTTTTT.

The genes are TRBV29-1 and TRBJ2-7; D is uncertain. V lost 4 bases and J 2 bases, leaving 6 bases between the germline ends. Per the germline V gene, CDR1 is SQVTM and CDR2 is ANQGSEA. The CDR3 length is 11 residues. The CDR3 sequence: CSVGPAYEQYF. The CDR3 DNA is TGCAGCGTTGGCCCGGCCTACGAGCAGTACTTC.

The chain combines TRBV2 with TRBJ2-5, with D perhaps matching TRBD2 (5 bases). V was trimmed by 3 bases and J by 6 bases, leaving 20 bases between them. This CDR3 spans 16 amino acids. Per germline, CDR1 SNHLY and CDR2 FYNNEI. The CDR3: CASSDGPSRAKQTQYF. CDR3 in DNA: TGTGCCAGCAGTGACGGTCCGTCGAGGGCGAAACAGACCCAGTACTTC.

This CDR3 is CASSLGVIQYF. Written as DNA, the CDR3 is TGTGCCAGCAGTTTAGGAGTTATTCAGTACTTC. The rearrangement links TRBV6-6 to TRBJ2-4; no clear D gene. This CDR3 spans 11 amino acids. CDR1 is MNHNY and CDR2 is SVGAGI in the germline V gene (reference sequence). V shed 4 bases and J shed 10 bases, with 8 bases lying between them.

This clone was seen a handful of times. The chain carries TRBV7-9 and TRBJ2-2, with D perhaps TRBD2 (6 bases). This CDR3 spans 16 amino acids. Germline V gives CDR1 SEHNR, CDR2 FQNEAQ (reference sequence). Trimming took 8 bases from V and 0 from J, leaving 16 bases between them. In DNA, the CDR3 is TGTGCCAGCGGGATACAAGCGGGCTCGAACACCGGGGAGCTGTTTTTT. Encoded protein: CASGIQAGSNTGELFF.

The chain combines TRBV7-9 with TRBJ1-2; D is perhaps TRBD1 (6 bases). There are 17 residues in the CDR3. Germline CDR1 reads SEHNR; CDR2 reads FQNEAQ (reference sequence). V was trimmed by 3 bases and J by 4 bases, leaving 21 bases between them. CDR3 amino acids: CASSFQRQAPVPYGYTF. The DNA of the CDR3 is TGTGCCAGCAGCTTTCAGAGACAGGCCCCGGTGCCCTATGGCTACACCTTC.

The V call is TRBV5-1, the J call TRBJ2-7, with D perhaps matching TRBD1 (5 bases). The germline CDR1 and CDR2 sequences are SGHRS and YFSETQ. V dropped 7 bases and J dropped 3 bases, with 14 bases sitting between them. This CDR3 has 13 amino acids. CDR3 protein: CASRSGIFYEQYF. The CDR3 DNA sequence: TGCGCCAGCCGGTCAGGGATCTTCTACGAGCAGTACTTC. Using reference TRBV5-1 and TRBJ2-7 for the parts outside the CDR3, the full variable domain is KAGVTQTPRYLIKTRGQQVTLSCSPISGHRSVSWYQQTPGQGLQFLFEYFSETQRNKGNFPGRFSGRQFSNSRSEMNVSTLELGDSALYLCASRSGIFYEQYFGPGTRLTVT.